Sequencing of this TCR beta chain was carried out in a study of T cell responses to AZD1222 COVID-19 vaccine. Study results and limitations: Donor demographics were predominantly white British with a female majority; clonal diversity may be underestimated.

Assay used: immunoSEQ multiplex PCR; TCRdb lists only in-frame clones, some missing. The sample has tens of thousands of clones, about 92% seen once. To note about this clone: What it recognizes is unknown.

CDR1 and CDR2 from the germline V gene are LGHNT and FRNRAP. The CDR3 loop spans 12 amino acids. The V gene lost 2 bases and the J gene lost 9 bases, with 11 bases spanning the gap. This clonotype was obtained from an adult who received the AZD1222 COVID-19 vaccine. The chain has TRBV12-5 and TRBJ2-7; D unclear. Sequenced material: peripheral blood, taken 28 days after the second AZD1222 dose. The DNA for the CDR3 is TGTGCTAGTGGTTTGTTTGAGGACCTGCAGTACTTC. This translates into CASGLFEDLQYF. Complete variable domain (other parts from reference TRBV12-5 and TRBJ2-7): DARVTQTPRHKVTEMGQEVTMRCQPILGHNTVFWYRQTMMQGLELLAYFRNRAPLDDSGMPKDRFSAEMPDATLATLKIQPSEPRDSAVYFCASGLFEDLQYFGPGTRLTVT.